This T cell receptor beta chain was captured in a study of T-cell reconstitution after alpha-beta-depleted transplantation in children. Study outcomes and limitations: Among T cells one year after transplant, newly produced cells accounted for most counts and diversity. As was reported, about two months after transplant, alpha-beta T cells came from several hundred expanded graft clones. Surviving thymic progenitors and recipient T cells were the source of high TCRbeta diversity at day 60 in some patients.

The length of the CDR3 is 20 residues. The V and J ends lost 0 bases and 1 base, in that order; junction bases with no gene match: 7. Germline CDR1 LGHNA, CDR2 YNFKEQ. Worth noting for this clonotype: Antigen unknown.

For TCRbeta, the library was prepared with unique molecular identifiers. TCRdb re-called the PCR reads with MiXCR, one entry per CDR3 protein. This sample has around 600,000 distinct CDR3 sequences, with more than 20% found just once. The gene calls are TRBV4-2 and TRBJ2-2; 14 bases fit TRBD2. This receptor was obtained from a boy under three years old who had a stem cell transplant for acute myeloid leukemia, so the T cells may come from the graft donor. The sample in question was PBMCs, mostly from graft donor cells, obtained 360 days after TCRalphabeta/CD19-depleted stem cell transplant. DNA for the CDR3: TGTGCCAGCAGCCAAGAGAGGACTAGCGGGGGGATCGGGAACACCGGGGAGCTGTTTTTT. Its translation is CASSQERTSGGIGNTGELFF.